Sequencing of this TCR beta chain was carried out in a study of T-cell reconstitution after alpha-beta-depleted transplantation in children. Trimming removed 5 bases from V and 5 bases from J, with 14 bases in between. Germline assignment: CDR1 SGHKS and CDR2 YYEKEE (reference sequence). The CDR3 contains 14 residues. This clonotype was counted only a few times. Its antigen is unknown. A TCRbeta library incorporating unique molecular identifiers was prepared. TCRdb analysed the PCR reads with MiXCR anew, one entry per CDR3 protein. The sample has 240,000 or so distinct CDR3 sequences, roughly 8% seen once; the top ten hold less than 8%. Broader study findings: Where alpha-beta T cells came from about two months after transplant was reportedly several hundred expanded graft clones. The high TCRbeta diversity at day 60 in some patients came from surviving recipient T cells and thymic progenitors. Once a year had passed after transplant, T-cell counts and diversity came mostly from newly produced T cells.

This TCR derives from a male patient younger than 18 who had a stem cell transplant for acute lymphoblastic leukemia, so the T cells may come from the graft donor. J is TRBJ2-1 and V is TRBV5-5; the D is unclear. The source material was PBMCs, mostly from graft donor cells, sampled 180 days after TCRalphabeta/CD19-depleted stem cell transplant. The CDR3 loop is CASSPTKWDNEQFF. The CDR3 bases are TGTGCCAGCAGTCCTACCAAATGGGACAATGAGCAGTTCTTC.